Below are 5 T cell receptor beta chains sequenced from a single sample in a study of T-cell memory formation after mild COVID-19. TCRdb ran MiXCR on the 5' RACE reads and lists one entry per CDR3 protein. Of hundreds of thousands of distinct CDR3 sequences in the sample, 15% were seen once. Specimen: PBMCs or a T cell subset sorted from them (not recorded which). These TCRs come from an adult woman who had mild COVID-19 (a few samples of this study predate the infection). Cell type and time point are not known.

V and J are TRBV12-3 or TRBV12-4 and TRBJ2-5; no clear D. CDR3 length: 12 residues. The V and J ends lost 8 bases and 4 bases respectively, with 11 bases between them. The CDR3 sequence: CASGPVGETQYF. The CDR3 DNA sequence: TGTGCCAGCGGTCCGGTTGGAGAGACCCAGTACTTC.

The chain is built from TRBV15 and TRBJ1-2; TRBD1 matches at 8 bases. The trim removed 0 bases at V and 5 bases at J, leaving 5 bases unmatched. Looked up from germline, CDR1 is LNHNV and CDR2 is YYDKDF (reference sequence). There are 15 residues in the CDR3. CDR3 loop: CATSRDRGTGYGYTF. The DNA for the CDR3 is TGTGCCACCAGCAGAGATCGTGGGACAGGATATGGCTACACCTTC.

This sequence joins TRBV5-1 and TRBJ2-1; D possibly uses TRBD1 or TRBD2 (6 bases each). The CDR3 runs to 19 residues. Between the trimmed V and J ends, which lost 4 bases and 5 bases, there was a span of 28 bases. CDR1 is SGHRS, CDR2 YFSETQ, per germline. The CDR3 loop is CASSPRVWGAAGAHNEQFF. In DNA form, the CDR3 reads TGCGCCAGCAGCCCCCGGGTTTGGGGGGCGGCAGGGGCCCACAATGAGCAGTTCTTC.

This clonotype occurred a few times. The gene calls are TRBV27 and TRBJ1-6, with D tentatively TRBD1 (6 bases). Germline V CDR1 and CDR2: MNHEY, SMNVEV (reference sequence). V lost 6 bases to trimming and J lost 0 bases, with 12 bases between them. The CDR3 spans 16 residues. CDR3 in amino acids: CASSFGQSSYNSPLHF. The CDR3 nucleotides are TGTGCCAGCAGCTTCGGACAGAGCTCCTATAATTCACCCCTCCACTTT.

This clonotype appeared many times. The chain links TRBV7-8 to TRBJ2-1; 16 bases map to TRBD2. The CDR3 runs 13 residues. Germline V gene data show CDR1 as SGHVS and CDR2 as FQNEAQ. J gave up 14 bases and V 5 bases, and 3 bases lay outside the gene matches. CDR3 DNA: TGTGCCAGCAGCGTGGGACTAGCGGGGGGGAAGTTCTTC. It is translated as CASSVGLAGGKFF.